This T cell receptor beta chain was sequenced for a study of T cell responses to AZD1222 COVID-19 vaccine. As concerns this clone: Its specificity is unknown.

Trimming removed 4 bases at V and 7 bases at J, with 16 bases between. Germline V gene sequence: CDR1 LGHNA, CDR2 YNFKEQ. The CDR3 runs to 14 residues. Whole-study findings and limits: At baseline, seropositivity was found in only six or seven AZD1222 recipients. White British people made up most donors, females outnumbered males, and clonal diversity was possibly underestimated.

Assay used: immunoSEQ multiplex PCR; TCRdb lists only in-frame clones, some missing. Of about 110,000 clones listed, 88% are singletons. The V call is TRBV4-2, the J call TRBJ2-5; D may be TRBD2 (5 bases). The source of this sequence is an adult in good health. Sample: peripheral blood, taken on day 0 of AZD1222 vaccination. Here the CDR3 DNA reads TGTGCCAGCAGCCCGGAGCGGAGCGGCAGGACCCAGTACTTC. Its protein product is CASSPERSGRTQYF.